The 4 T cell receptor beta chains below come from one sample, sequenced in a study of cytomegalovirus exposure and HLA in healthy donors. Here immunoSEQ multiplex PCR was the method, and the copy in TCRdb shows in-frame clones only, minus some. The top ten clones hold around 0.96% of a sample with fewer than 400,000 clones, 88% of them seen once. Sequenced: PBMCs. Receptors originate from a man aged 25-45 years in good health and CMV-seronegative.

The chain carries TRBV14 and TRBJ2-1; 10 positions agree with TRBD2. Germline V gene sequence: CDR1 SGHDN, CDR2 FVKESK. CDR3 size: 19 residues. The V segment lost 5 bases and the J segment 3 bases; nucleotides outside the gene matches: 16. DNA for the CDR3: TGTGCCAGCAGCTCTCTTTCGGGAAGTAGCGGGGGGATCTACAATGAGCAGTTCTTC. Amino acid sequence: CASSSLSGSSGGIYNEQFF.

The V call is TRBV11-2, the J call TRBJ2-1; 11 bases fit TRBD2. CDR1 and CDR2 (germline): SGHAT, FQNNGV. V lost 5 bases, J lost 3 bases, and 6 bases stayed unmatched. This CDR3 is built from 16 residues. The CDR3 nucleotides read TGTGCCAGCAGCCCCGAGGGACTAGCGGTCTACAATGAGCAGTTCTTC. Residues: CASSPEGLAVYNEQFF. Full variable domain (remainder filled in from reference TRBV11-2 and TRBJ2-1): EAGVAQSPRYKIIEKRQSVAFWCNPISGHATLYWYQQILGQGPKLLIQFQNNGVVDDSQLPKDRFSAERLKGVDSTLKIQPAKLEDSAVYLCASSPEGLAVYNEQFFGPGTRLTVL.

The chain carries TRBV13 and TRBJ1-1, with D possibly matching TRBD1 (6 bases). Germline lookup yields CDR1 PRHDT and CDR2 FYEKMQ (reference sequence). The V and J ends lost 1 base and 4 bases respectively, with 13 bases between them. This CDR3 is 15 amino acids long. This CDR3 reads CASSLEGGQGTEAFF. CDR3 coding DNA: TGTGCCAGCAGCTTAGAAGGGGGACAAGGCACTGAAGCTTTCTTT.

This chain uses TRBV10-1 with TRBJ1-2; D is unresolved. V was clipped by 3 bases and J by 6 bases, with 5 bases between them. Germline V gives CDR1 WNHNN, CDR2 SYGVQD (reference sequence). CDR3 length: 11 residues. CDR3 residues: CASSDSNGYTF. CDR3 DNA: TGCGCCAGCAGTGACTCTAATGGCTACACCTTC.